The 17 T cell receptor beta chains presented below share a single source sample, sequenced in a study of glioma-infiltrating T cells after dendritic cell vaccination. This table comes from immunoSEQ multiplex PCR, and its TCRdb copy is limited to in-frame clones, with some not included. The sample shows tens of thousands of clones, about 80% of them seen only once. The sample was blood, taken before dendritic cell vaccination. These receptors were obtained from a human donor with glioblastoma.

This clone turned up a few times. J is TRBJ2-3 and V is TRBV5-5, with a weak D call TRBD1 (6 bases). V was trimmed by 1 base and J by 4 bases, leaving 13 bases between them. Germline V gene lookup returns CDR1 SGHKS and CDR2 YYEKEE (reference sequence). This CDR3 comprises 15 residues. The CDR3 bases are TGTGCCAGCAGCTTGACCAGGGGAAGCGCAGATACGCAGTATTTT. This gives the protein CASSLTRGSADTQYF.

The chain recombines TRBV6-5 with TRBJ2-2; 7 bases match TRBD2. J gave up 7 bases and V 2 bases, and 4 bases lay outside the gene matches. Germline V gives CDR1 MNHEY, CDR2 SVGAGI. This CDR3 is built from 14 residues. CDR3 residues: CASSYKGGVGELFF. In DNA form, the CDR3 reads TGTGCCAGCAGTTACAAGGGAGGGGTCGGGGAGCTGTTTTTT.

CDR3 region: CASSLIMDSGELFF. The CDR3 nucleotides are TGTGCCAGCAGCCTTATAATGGACTCCGGGGAGCTGTTTTTT. The genes are TRBV28 and TRBJ2-2, with D possibly being TRBD2 (5 bases). Trimming cost V 6 bases and J 6 bases, with 14 bases left between them. Germline V gene sequence: CDR1 MDHEN, CDR2 SYDVKM. The CDR3 runs 14 residues.

In DNA form, the CDR3 reads TGTGCCAGCAGCGAAGCTAGCACAGATACGCAGTATTTT. It specifies CASSEASTDTQYF. The chain couples TRBV13 to TRBJ2-3, with D unresolved. The CDR3 spans 13 residues. CDR1 is PRHDT, CDR2 FYEKMQ, per germline (reference sequence). The ends were cut back, 5 bases at V and 0 bases at J, with 6 bases in the middle.

J is TRBJ1-1 and V is TRBV4-1, with TRBD1 matching over 7 bases. The CDR3 runs to 14 residues. Losses at the gene ends were 4 bases for V and 1 base for J; bases not matched to a gene: 3. CDR1 and CDR2 from the germline V gene are MGHRA and YSYEKL. The CDR3 DNA is TGCGCCAGCAGCCCCTGGACAGGGAACACTGAAGCTTTCTTT. It translates to CASSPWTGNTEAFF.

The chain recombines TRBV5-1 with TRBJ1-1; no clear D. The CDR3 is 14 amino acids. V was trimmed by 1 base and J by 4 bases, leaving 11 bases between them. CDR1 is SGHRS, CDR2 YFSETQ, per germline. CDR3 loop: CASSLYQGGTEAFF. In nucleotides, the CDR3 is TGCGCCAGCAGCTTGTATCAAGGAGGCACTGAAGCTTTCTTT.

This CDR3 reads CASSEGARANNQPQHF. DNA of the CDR3: TGTGCCAGCAGTGAGGGAGCAAGGGCGAACAATCAGCCCCAGCATTTT. The chain couples TRBV2 to TRBJ1-5; D is uncertain. V dropped 3 bases and J dropped 3 bases, with 15 bases sitting between them. This CDR3 has 16 residues. Germline V gene lookup returns CDR1 SNHLY and CDR2 FYNNEI.

This chain joins TRBV5-1 and TRBJ2-5, with 7 positions matching TRBD2. The CDR3 covers 15 residues. The germline V gene encodes CDR1 SGHRS and CDR2 YFSETQ. V was pared by 4 bases and J by 4 bases, with 10 bases of the junction left unmatched. The CDR3 region has the DNA TGCGCCAGCAGCGGCGGCGGGGGAGGGAGAGAGACCCAGTACTTC. As protein: CASSGGGGGRETQYF. Supplemented by reference TRBV5-1 and TRBJ2-5, the full variable domain reads KAGVTQTPRYLIKTRGQQVTLSCSPISGHRSVSWYQQTPGQGLQFLFEYFSETQRNKGNFPGRFSGRQFSNSRSEMNVSTLELGDSALYLCASSGGGGGRETQYFGPGTRLLVL.

The chain carries TRBV5-5 and TRBJ1-5; 7 positions match TRBD1. Looked up from germline, CDR1 is SGHKS and CDR2 is YYEKEE (reference sequence). V lost 1 base to trimming and J lost 4 bases; unmatched junction nucleotides: 8. The CDR3 totals 16 residues. The CDR3 DNA reads TGTGCCAGCAGCTTGATTGAGGGGGCTGGGAATCAGCCCCAGCATTTT. As protein: CASSLIEGAGNQPQHF.

The chain carries TRBV7-2 and TRBJ1-2, with D perhaps matching TRBD1 (6 bases). This CDR3 is 13 amino acids long. V lost 5 bases and J 7 bases, leaving 14 bases between the germline ends. In germline, CDR1 is SGHTA, CDR2 FQGNSA. In DNA, the CDR3 is TGTGCCAGCAGCCAAGGGGGGGTCCGTGGCTACACCTTC. It specifies CASSQGGVRGYTF.

The chain has TRBV19 and TRBJ2-3; the match to TRBD2 covers 9 bases. CDR1 is LNHDA, CDR2 SQIVND, per germline (reference sequence). Unmatched junction bases numbered 14, after V lost 3 bases and J lost 13 bases. The CDR3 consists of 15 residues. The CDR3 protein is CASSMGLAGNTGEYF. The DNA of the CDR3 is TGTGCCAGTAGTATGGGTCTAGCGGGGAATACTGGGGAGTATTTT. The variable domain in full, with the rest retrieved from reference TRBV19 and TRBJ2-3, is DGGITQSPKYLFRKEGQNVTLSCEQNLNHDAMYWYRQDPGQGLRLIYYSQIVNDFQKGDIAEGYSVSREKKESFPLTVTSAQKNPTAFYLCASSMGLAGNTGEYFGPGTRLTVL.

This chain connects TRBV6-6 to TRBJ2-1; 8 bases line up with TRBD1. V lost 2 bases to trimming and J lost 6 bases; unmatched junction nucleotides: 9. Germline lookup yields CDR1 MNHNY and CDR2 SVGAGI (reference sequence). This CDR3 spans 16 amino acids. The CDR3 DNA follows: TGTGCCAGCAGTTACCCTCCCGGACAGGGAAGCAATGAGCAGTTCTTC. The encoded protein is CASSYPPGQGSNEQFF.

The V and J genes are TRBV5-1 and TRBJ1-5; D call uncertain. Trimming cost V 0 bases and J 4 bases, with 5 bases left between them. This CDR3 is built from 13 residues. Germline V lookup: CDR1 SGHRS, CDR2 YFSETQ. Here the CDR3 reads CASSLEQNQPQHF. The CDR3, as DNA: TGCGCCAGCAGCTTGGAGCAAAATCAGCCCCAGCATTTT. The full variable domain, its missing parts supplied by reference TRBV5-1 and TRBJ1-5, is KAGVTQTPRYLIKTRGQQVTLSCSPISGHRSVSWYQQTPGQGLQFLFEYFSETQRNKGNFPGRFSGRQFSNSRSEMNVSTLELGDSALYLCASSLEQNQPQHFGDGTRLSIL.

CDR3 nucleotide sequence: TGTGCCAGCAGCGTAGGTAGTAGCAGGAACACTGAAGCTTTCTTT. Residues: CASSVGSSRNTEAFF. This chain connects TRBV9 to TRBJ1-1; D not resolved. The length of the CDR3 is 15 residues. CDR1 and CDR2 from the germline V gene are SGDLS and YYNGEE. V lost 0 bases to trimming and J lost 1 base, with 10 bases between them.

This clone came up a few times. Other DNA sequences in the sample encode the same CDR3. The gene calls are TRBV19 and TRBJ2-5, with D possibly being TRBD1 (5 bases). Trimming left V 3 bases short and J 1 base short, with 9 bases between. In germline, CDR1 is LNHDA, CDR2 SQIVND (reference sequence). This CDR3 is built from 14 residues. CDR3 nucleotides: TGTGCCAGTAGTATTTGGGGCCCCCAAGAGACCCAGTACTTC. This encodes CASSIWGPQETQYF.

This chain uses TRBV25-1 with TRBJ1-4; tentative D call: TRBD1 (6 bases). V lost 3 bases to trimming and J lost 8 bases, with 19 bases between them. The germline V gene has CDR1 MGHDK and CDR2 SYGVNS. The CDR3 consists of 16 residues. The CDR3 sequence is CASSDNMGGPGEKLFF. The CDR3 nucleotides are TGTGCCAGCAGTGACAATATGGGGGGGCCTGGGGAAAAACTGTTTTTT.

This rearrangement joins TRBV28 to TRBJ1-5; D perhaps matches TRBD1 (5 bases). The CDR3 extends over 16 amino acids. Germline CDR1 is MDHEN and CDR2 is SYDVKM. Trimming removed 2 bases from V and 1 base from J, with 12 bases in between. DNA of the CDR3: TGTGCCAGCAGTTTAGAAGGGGTAGTGAGCAATCAGCCCCAGCATTTT. It specifies CASSLEGVVSNQPQHF.